This is a list of T cell receptor beta chains from one sample in a study of cytomegalovirus exposure and HLA in healthy donors. Sequencing used immunoSEQ multiplex PCR; TCRdb keeps in-frame clones, though not all of them. The table has over 130,000 clones, around 66% seen once. Input material: PBMCs. Receptors were obtained from a woman aged 55-69 years in good health and CMV-seronegative. Each CDR3 is given with its conserved first and last residue. The order of the fields is clone size, J gene, D gene, V gene, CDR3 protein, CDR3 DNA. The D gene is left open where the match is weak. Part of the rows lack a size; the others show once, few, many or a class for expanded clones.

.,TRBJ2-5,TRBD2,TRBV9,CASSPHPGGAALETQYF,TGTGCCAGCAGCCCGCACCCCGGGGGGGCCGCGCTCGAGACCCAGTACTTC
.,TRBJ2-1,TRBD2,TRBV5-4,CASSLGIGTNNEQFF,TGTGCCAGCAGCTTGGGGATCGGGACTAACAATGAGCAGTTCTTC
.,TRBJ2-2,.,TRBV18,CASSPPRLNTGELFF,TGTGCCAGCTCACCTCCTAGACTCAACACCGGGGAGCTGTTTTTT
.,TRBJ2-1,TRBD1,TRBV4-3,CASSQTGAGNEQFF,TGCGCCAGCAGCCAGACAGGGGCCGGCAATGAGCAGTTCTTC
.,TRBJ2-5,TRBD1,TRBV12-5,CANRTGRKETQYF,TGTGCTAACCGGACAGGGAGGAAGGAGACCCAGTACTTC
.,TRBJ1-1,.,TRBV5-5,CASSLARSMYPEAFF,TGTGCCAGCAGCTTGGCCAGGTCCATGTACCCTGAAGCTTTCTTT
once,TRBJ2-1,TRBD1,TRBV13,CASRKFRDRVYNEQFF,TGTGCCAGCAGAAAATTCCGGGACAGGGTTTACAATGAGCAGTTCTTC
.,TRBJ1-5,TRBD1,TRBV6-1,CASEDRANQPQHF,TGTGCCAGCGAGGACAGGGCCAATCAGCCCCAGCATTTT
.,TRBJ1-1,.,TRBV19,CASSPGGPDTEAFF,TGTGCCAGTAGCCCAGGTGGTCCGGACACTGAAGCTTTCTTT
.,TRBJ2-7,.,TRBV6-6,CASRRRDTAFEQYF,TGTGCCAGCAGGCGCCGGGACACCGCGTTCGAGCAGTACTTC
.,TRBJ2-5,TRBD2,TRBV4-3,CASSQGTPGTIEGTQYF,TGCGCCAGCAGCCAAGGTACGCCCGGGACTATCGAAGGGACCCAGTACTTC
many,TRBJ2-7,.,TRBV4-3,CASSQELGAYEQYF,TGCGCCAGCAGCCAAGAGCTAGGGGCGTACGAGCAGTACTTC
.,TRBJ2-1,.,TRBV2,CASSEGRSYGEQFF,TGTGCCAGCAGTGAAGGGAGGTCCTACGGAGAGCAGTTCTTC
few,TRBJ1-2,.,TRBV19,CASSIGGGYGYTF,TGTGCCAGTAGTATAGGGGGCGGCTATGGCTACACCTTC
once,TRBJ1-4,TRBD1,TRBV7-9,CASSLRGQGVPNEKLFF,TGTGCCAGCAGCTTAAGGGGACAGGGGGTCCCTAATGAAAAACTGTTTTTT
.,TRBJ2-7,TRBD2,TRBV5-6,CASSLPGLAHEQYF,TGTGCCAGCAGCTTGCCGGGACTAGCACACGAGCAGTACTTC
.,TRBJ1-1,TRBD1,TRBV6-1,CASILTGTNTEAFF,TGTGCCAGCATTTTGACAGGGACTAACACTGAAGCTTTCTTT
.,TRBJ2-7,TRBD2,TRBV7-2,CASSSLWVAGEQYF,TGTGCCAGCAGCTCGCTCTGGGTAGCGGGAGAGCAGTACTTC
.,TRBJ2-1,.,TRBV5-4,CASSLPTSPYNEQFF,TGTGCCAGCAGCCTACCGACTAGTCCTTACAATGAGCAGTTCTTC
.,TRBJ2-1,TRBD2,TRBV9,CASRWGLAGNEQFF,TGTGCCAGCAGGTGGGGACTAGCGGGTAATGAGCAGTTCTTC
few,TRBJ2-1,.,TRBV2,CASSARGHSYNEQFF,TGTGCCAGCAGTGCTCGGGGTCATTCCTACAATGAGCAGTTCTTC
.,TRBJ2-7,TRBD2,TRBV6-5,CASSARGENSYEQYF,TGTGCCAGCAGTGCTCGGGGGGAGAACTCCTACGAGCAGTACTTC
.,TRBJ2-5,TRBD2,TRBV5-1,CASSLQLAGGGETQYF,TGCGCCAGCAGCCTTCAACTAGCGGGAGGAGGGGAAACCCAGTACTTC
.,TRBJ2-1,TRBD2,TRBV27,CASRLSGERSEQFF,TGTGCCAGCAGACTTAGCGGGGAAAGGAGTGAGCAGTTCTTC
.,TRBJ2-7,.,TRBV18,CASSPARGRYEQYF,TGTGCCAGCTCGCCCGCCAGGGGGAGGTACGAGCAGTACTTC
once,TRBJ2-1,TRBD2,TRBV7-3,CASSDRLAGGPKNEQFF,TGTGCCAGCAGCGACCGACTAGCGGGGGGGCCTAAGAATGAGCAGTTCTTC
.,TRBJ2-1,.,TRBV19,CASSLGEAEQFF,TGTGCCAGTAGTCTAGGGGAGGCTGAGCAGTTCTTC
.,TRBJ2-7,.,TRBV19,CASSIYSGTQSEQYF,TGTGCCAGTAGTATTTACTCCGGGACACAGAGCGAGCAGTACTTC